The T cell receptor beta chain under discussion was sequenced for a study of shared clonotypes between healthy human individuals. Study overall: The composition of the donors was a couple of women and a few men aged 18 to 49.

Of note for this clone: Its antigen is not identified.

V shed 4 bases and J shed 5 bases, with 15 bases lying between them. The CDR3 totals 15 residues. Germline CDR1 SGDLS, CDR2 YYNGEE. Study-level results: The study found 4.5% to 5% of naive CD4 clonotypes shared across a handful of donors.

The donor cohort consisted entirely of Caucasian adults residing in Nashville, Tennessee. Sequencing was performed with immunoSEQ multiplex PCR; in TCRdb, only in-frame clones are kept and a portion is missing. Among fewer than 1.8 million clones listed, 98% to 99% were seen once. The sample taken for sequencing was naive CD4+ T cells sorted from blood. Subset: CD45RA+ positively selected. J is TRBJ2-2 and V is TRBV9; the D gene is possibly TRBD1 (6 bases). The receptor was derived from a young man in good health. The CDR3, as DNA: TGTGCCAGCAGCATACGGACAGAACCTACCGGGGAGCTGTTTTTT. It translates to CASSIRTEPTGELFF.